This TCR beta chain was sequenced in a study of blood T cell repertoires in COVID-19. Study at large: Whether acute or convalescent, the COVID-19 samples came from the United States, Italy and Spain. The cDNA or gDNA used as material had been derived from T cells, B-cell-depleted T cells, or PBMCs.

Per the authors' pipeline: Amplification from reference gene primers served as the basis for estimated nucleated cell counts. Clones were sequenced by immunoSEQ multiplex PCR, and TCRdb holds only the in-frame ones, with some missing. That table gives V, J and clone size, and the DNA gave D and trimming. The sample holds 200,000 or so clones, about 80% seen once. CDR1 and CDR2 (germline): SGHNT, YYREEE (reference sequence). V lost 2 bases to trimming and J lost 4 bases; unmatched junction nucleotides: 6. The CDR3 covers 16 residues. This clonotype was sampled from a human donor with acute or convalescent COVID-19. The donor label of this sample is uncertain. The sequencing sample was made of peripheral blood. The V call is TRBV5-4, the J call TRBJ2-2, with 9 bases identical to TRBD2. The CDR3 DNA reads as TGTGCCAGCAGCTTCGCTAGCGGGAAGGGCACCGGGGAGCTGTTTTTT. Protein sequence: CASSFASGKGTGELFF.